Each of the 9 T cell receptor beta chains below was sequenced from the same sample in a study of vaccination effects on CD4 cells after COVID-19. Clones were sequenced by immunoSEQ multiplex PCR, and TCRdb holds only the in-frame ones, with some missing. Among about 51,000 clones listed, about 74% were seen once. Subsequent to 10 days of culture, CD4+ T cells were isolated. Antigens of these TCRs are unknown. Specimen: CD4+ T cells from PBMCs cultured without peptide, collected before COVID-19 vaccination. Every receptor here comes from a human donor who had a prior SARS-CoV-2 infection.

V gene TRBV4-1 combines with J gene TRBJ2-5, with TRBD2 identical over 8 bases. Germline V lookup: CDR1 MGHRA, CDR2 YSYEKL. J lost 2 bases, V lost 4 bases, and 3 bases had no gene match. This CDR3 contains 14 residues. The CDR3 reads CASSPGGVQETQYF. The CDR3 region has the DNA TGCGCCAGCAGCCCCGGGGGGGTACAAGAGACCCAGTACTTC.

The count of this clone is one. The CDR3 nucleotides read TGTGCCAGCAGCCGGGACAGCGGGAGGTTGGAGACCCAGTACTTC. Its protein product is CASSRDSGRLETQYF. The chain employs TRBV7-8 and TRBJ2-5; TRBD2 matches at 9 bases. V shed 5 bases and J 5 bases; nucleotides not matched to a gene: 9. There are 15 residues in the CDR3. Per the germline V gene, CDR1 is SGHVS and CDR2 is FQNEAQ.

This clone has more than one count but fewer than ten. V usage is TRBV24-1 and J usage is TRBJ2-2, with no clear D. The CDR3 is 15 residues long. CDR1 is KGHDR and CDR2 is SFDVKD in the germline V gene. The ends were cut back, 2 bases at V and 5 bases at J, with 11 bases in the middle. This CDR3 is CATSDSRHWTGELFF. CDR3 bases: TGTGCCACCAGTGATTCTCGCCACTGGACCGGGGAGCTGTTTTTT.

The genes are TRBV6-8 and TRBJ1-1, with D uncertain. V was pared by 6 bases and J by 11 bases, with 13 bases between. This CDR3 is 11 amino acids long. Germline values: CDR1 MNHGY, CDR2 SAAAGT. The CDR3 here is CASRGSGFAFF. DNA for the CDR3: TGTGCCAGCAGGGGTTCGGGATTTGCTTTCTTT.

V and J are TRBV7-9 and TRBJ1-1; D unresolved. Germline V gene lookup returns CDR1 SEHNR and CDR2 FQNEAQ (reference sequence). This CDR3 spans 15 amino acids. Deletions cut 7 bases from V and 1 base from J, with 16 bases between. CDR3 coding DNA: TGTGCCAGCACCTCACCCCTCGTCGGGAACACTGAAGCTTTCTTT. Amino acid sequence: CASTSPLVGNTEAFF.

This chain links TRBV18 with TRBJ2-7, with no clear D. The CDR3 totals 16 residues. Germline V lookup: CDR1 KGHSH, CDR2 LQKENI. Trimming left V 3 bases short and J 2 bases short, with 17 bases between. The CDR3 sequence: CASSPLVPRTTYEQYF. CDR3 DNA: TGTGCCAGCTCACCCTTAGTACCGCGGACCACCTACGAGCAGTACTTC.

The CDR3 nucleotides read TGTGCCAGCAGCGGGACCATCTCTGGAAACACCATATATTTT. Amino acids: CASSGTISGNTIYF. The rearrangement joins TRBV9 to TRBJ1-3; D gene unclear. With 3 bases removed from V and 0 bases from J, the gap between germline ends came to 7 bases. Germline V CDR1 and CDR2: SGDLS, YYNGEE. The CDR3 is 14 residues long.

This clone was recorded only once. The genes are TRBV15 and TRBJ2-7; TRBD2 matches 14 bases. Germline CDR1 reads LNHNV; CDR2 reads YYDKDF (reference sequence). Germline trimming cut 4 bases from V and 3 bases from J; bases unmatched to any gene: 2. The CDR3 sequence is 15 residues long. The CDR3 sequence: CATSTGLAGVYEQYF. The CDR3 DNA is TGTGCCACCAGCACGGGACTAGCGGGAGTCTACGAGCAGTACTTC.

The gene calls are TRBV5-1 and TRBJ1-3; unclear D gene. CDR1 and CDR2 from the germline V gene are SGHRS and YFSETQ. V was trimmed by 3 bases and J by 4 bases, leaving 11 bases between them. The CDR3 spans 14 residues. The CDR3 here is CASSWTTQGNTIYF. The CDR3 region has the DNA TGCGCCAGCAGCTGGACGACGCAGGGAAACACCATATATTTT.